Shown below are 18 T cell receptor beta chains from a single sample sequenced in a study of T cells in Graves' hyperthyroidism and ophthalmopathy. Amplified regions were TCR beta CDR3 sequences from RNA transcripts. The HTBI set primed first-round TCR CDR3 RT-PCR. TCRdb ran MiXCR on the multiplex PCR reads and lists one entry per CDR3 protein. Of a few hundred thousand distinct CDR3 sequences in the sample, over 35% were seen once. Sequenced input: peripheral blood or thyroid tissue (not recorded which). These receptors were obtained from an adult woman with Graves' disease, either hyperthyroidism or ophthalmopathy (not recorded which).

The chain is built from TRBV7-9 and TRBJ1-2, with unresolved D. The DNA matches TRBJ2-1 better at its end, which makes the J call doubtful. The CDR3 contains 12 residues. Germline loops: CDR1 SEHNR, CDR2 FQNEAQ (reference sequence). The CDR3, as DNA: TGTGCCAGCATCCTGAATCCGCAGGAGCAGTTCTTC. Translated, it gives CASILNPQEQFF.

The V call is TRBV11-2, the J call TRBJ1-1, with unresolved D. Germline CDR1 is SGHAT and CDR2 is FQNNGV. V was clipped by 0 bases and J by 1 base, with 12 bases between them. The CDR3 covers 16 residues. CDR3: CASSLDSFRTNTEAFF. The CDR3 DNA reads as TGTGCCAGCAGCTTAGATAGCTTCAGGACGAACACTGAAGCTTTCTTT.

The chain joins TRBV29-1 to TRBJ2-7; TRBD1 or TRBD2 may be the D gene (7 bases each). Germline V lookup: CDR1 SQVTM, CDR2 ANQGSEA. The CDR3 contains 16 residues. Trimming removed 4 bases from V and 1 base from J, with 20 bases in between. CDR3 DNA: TGCAGCGTTGGGCGGGACAGATCGGGAGGTTCCTACGAGCAGTACTTC. Residues: CSVGRDRSGGSYEQYF.

This chain connects TRBV7-6 to TRBJ2-7; D is ambiguous. Germline loops: CDR1 SGHVS, CDR2 FNYEAQ. The CDR3 covers 13 residues. V gave up 2 bases and J gave up 7 bases, with 12 bases separating them. The CDR3, as DNA: TGTGCCAGCAGCTTACGGTCCAGGCGTGAGCAGTACTTC. It translates to CASSLRSRREQYF.

This clonotype was seen at least ten times. The CDR3, as DNA: TGCAGTGCTACCGCCCAGGGCACTAGCAATCAGCCCCAGCATTTT. This encodes CSATAQGTSNQPQHF. This chain links TRBV20-1 with TRBJ1-5; D perhaps matches TRBD1 (5 bases). The germline CDR1 and CDR2 sequences are DFQATT and SNEGSKA (reference sequence). With 4 bases removed from V and 0 bases from J, the gap between germline ends came to 13 bases. The CDR3 runs to 15 residues.

This clonotype was detected ten times or more. The rearrangement joins TRBV5-1 to TRBJ2-7; D possibly corresponds to TRBD1 (6 bases). The ends were cut back, 4 bases at V and 2 bases at J, with 10 bases in the middle. The CDR3 is 13 residues long. Looked up from germline, CDR1 is SGHRS and CDR2 is YFSETQ. This chain's CDR3 is CASSEGDAYEQYF. The DNA of the CDR3 is TGCGCCAGCAGCGAGGGGGATGCCTACGAGCAGTACTTC.

Many counts were recorded for this clonotype. The chain uses TRBV12-3 or TRBV12-4 and TRBJ1-1, with D possibly matching TRBD1 (5 bases). V lost 5 bases and J 4 bases, leaving 14 bases between the germline ends. This CDR3 has 14 residues. The CDR3 DNA reads as TGTGCCAGCAGTCTCCAGGGAAGCGGCACTGAAGCTTTCTTT. Its translation: CASSLQGSGTEAFF.

Details on this clonotype: The junction and the germline gene differ at one end; a read error may be behind it. This chain links TRBV5-1 with TRBJ1-4; D unresolved. Germline V gene lookup returns CDR1 SGHRS and CDR2 YFSETQ. The length of the CDR3 is 16 residues. The DNA of the CDR3 is TGCGCCAGCAGCTGGGAAACGAGACCAACTAATGAAAAACTATTTTTT. Amino acid sequence: CASSWETRPTNEKLFF.

Comment on this clonotype: Given the absence of the conserved phenylalanine or tryptophan at the CDR3 end, a read error is likely. The DNA is left out, because the CDR3 cannot be placed on it with certainty; the CDR3 is given as TCRdb lists it. The chain employs TRBV7-8 and TRBJ2-5; whether TRBD1, the table's D call, matches the DNA was not checked. CDR1 and CDR2 (germline): SGHVS, FQNEAQ. The CDR3 is 8 residues long, counting both termini. CDR3: CASSLEGV.

The CDR3 sequence is CASAGDGTNTEAFF. CDR3 nucleotides: TGTGCCAGCGCCGGGGACGGAACGAACACTGAAGCTTTCTTT. V and J are TRBV2 and TRBJ1-1, with a weak D call TRBD1 (5 bases). CDR1 and CDR2 from the germline V gene are SNHLY and FYNNEI. The V end was cut by 8 bases, the J end by 1 base, with 14 bases between. This CDR3 contains 14 residues. The whole variable domain, remainder taken from reference TRBV2 and TRBJ1-1, is EPEVTQTPSHQVTQMGQEVILRCVPISNHLYFYWYRQILGQKVEFLVSFYNNEISEKSEIFDDQFSVERPDGSNFTLKIRSTKLEDSAMYFCASAGDGTNTEAFFGQGTRLTVV.

The chain couples TRBV10-3 to TRBJ2-5; the D gene is possibly TRBD1 (6 bases). The V gene lost 3 bases and the J gene lost 3 bases, with 8 bases spanning the gap. The germline gives CDR1 ENHRY, CDR2 SYGVKD. The CDR3 covers 13 residues. The CDR3 here is CAISDRTEETQYF. As DNA, the CDR3 is TGTGCCATCAGTGATAGGACAGAAGAGACCCAGTACTTC.

The table lists this clonotype with many counts. The V and J genes are TRBV19 and TRBJ2-2, with D maybe TRBD2 (6 bases). The CDR3 has 16 residues. Germline V gene sequence: CDR1 LNHDA, CDR2 SQIVND (reference sequence). V was clipped by 5 bases and J by 5 bases, with 18 bases between them. The DNA for the CDR3 is TGTGCCAGTAGTGCAACCGGGACTGGCAAAACCGGGGAGCTGTTTTTT. Its protein product is CASSATGTGKTGELFF.

This clonotype was counted ten times or more. J is TRBJ1-2 and V is TRBV6-5; D gene ambiguous. Germline V gene sequence: CDR1 MNHEY, CDR2 SVGAGI. The CDR3 covers 13 residues. Trimming took off 6 bases at V and 0 bases at J, with 8 bases between the two ends. DNA for the CDR3: TGTGCCAGCAGATTCAAATCTAACTATGGCTACACCTTC. This codes for CASRFKSNYGYTF.

The chain is built from TRBV7-3 and TRBJ2-3, with TRBD2 identical over 7 bases. Germline-derived CDR1 and CDR2 are SGHTA and FQGTGA. The V gene end was trimmed by 0 bases and the J gene end by 4 bases; junction bases not matched to a gene: 1. The CDR3 covers 14 residues. In DNA, the CDR3 is TGTGCCAGCAGCTTAACTGCGGGAGCAGATACGCAGTATTTT. It encodes CASSLTAGADTQYF.

The chain links TRBV5-4 to TRBJ2-7; a weak D match, TRBD2 (6 bases). The DNA end lines up better with TRBJ2-5; the J call may be wrong. Germline CDR1 is SGHNT and CDR2 is YYREEE (reference sequence). The CDR3 sequence is 19 residues long. Written as DNA, the CDR3 is TGTGCCAGCAGCTTGGTAGTGCTGCAGGGCTTCACTAGCCCGGAGACCCAGTACTTC. This encodes CASSLVVLQGFTSPETQYF.

This clonotype appeared many times. The chain employs TRBV7-2 and TRBJ2-2; D is unresolved. V was trimmed by 4 bases and J by 14 bases, leaving 14 bases between them. CDR3 size: 12 residues. CDR1 and CDR2 from the germline V gene are SGHTA and FQGNSA. The CDR3 region is CASSSDVLPLFF. The CDR3 DNA reads TGTGCCAGCAGCTCGGACGTCTTACCACTGTTTTTT.

This chain connects TRBV20-1 to TRBJ1-4; 7 bases map to TRBD1. The end of the DNA is better explained by TRBJ1-5, so the J call may be wrong. The CDR3 runs to 17 residues. Germline CDR1 is DFQATT and CDR2 is SNEGSKA (reference sequence). In DNA form, the CDR3 reads TGCAGTGCTAGAGACCACAGGGGTGACCCTACTGGTCAGCCCCAGCATTTT. Its protein product is CSARDHRGDPTGQPQHF.

The chain links TRBV11-2 to TRBJ2-5; TRBD1 agrees at 7 bases. Looked up from germline, CDR1 is SGHAT and CDR2 is FQNNGV. CDR3 length: 15 amino acids. The ends lost 3 bases at V and 7 bases at J; junction bases unmatched: 11. CDR3 nucleotides: TGTGCCAGCAGCTTTGGGGACAGAGAAACTGCGACCCAGTACTTC. Translation gives CASSFGDRETATQYF.